This entry is about one TCR beta chain. The antigen remains undetermined. This sample is drawn from a study of cytomegalovirus exposure and HLA in healthy donors. With 60 Vbeta and 13 Jbeta primers, the PCR was carried out. Per the original methods: Approximately 11 million shared chains were among the approximately 80 million unique TCR beta chains that a later analysis counted. Sequenced by immunoSEQ multiplex PCR; TCRdb stores in-frame clones only, minus some. That table furnishes V, J and clone size, whereas the DNA furnished D and trimming. Of around 150,000 clones listed, approximately 86% are singletons. Study-level results: Accurate predictions that matched the HLA-A and HLA-B alleles of most subjects were reportedly made from TCR beta sequences. Serostatus for CMV was the only available immune exposure information.

The source is a woman between 18 and 29 years old in good health and CMV-seronegative. The sequencing input was PBMCs.

This chain's CDR3 is CASSSHITDTQYF. CDR3 nucleotides: TGTGCCAGCAGCTCACACATCACAGATACGCAGTATTTT. The J gene is TRBJ2-3, the V gene TRBV7-8; D uncertain. Germline V gene lookup returns CDR1 SGHVS and CDR2 FQNEAQ. This CDR3 region has 13 residues. V dropped 4 bases and J dropped 2 bases, with 7 bases sitting between them.